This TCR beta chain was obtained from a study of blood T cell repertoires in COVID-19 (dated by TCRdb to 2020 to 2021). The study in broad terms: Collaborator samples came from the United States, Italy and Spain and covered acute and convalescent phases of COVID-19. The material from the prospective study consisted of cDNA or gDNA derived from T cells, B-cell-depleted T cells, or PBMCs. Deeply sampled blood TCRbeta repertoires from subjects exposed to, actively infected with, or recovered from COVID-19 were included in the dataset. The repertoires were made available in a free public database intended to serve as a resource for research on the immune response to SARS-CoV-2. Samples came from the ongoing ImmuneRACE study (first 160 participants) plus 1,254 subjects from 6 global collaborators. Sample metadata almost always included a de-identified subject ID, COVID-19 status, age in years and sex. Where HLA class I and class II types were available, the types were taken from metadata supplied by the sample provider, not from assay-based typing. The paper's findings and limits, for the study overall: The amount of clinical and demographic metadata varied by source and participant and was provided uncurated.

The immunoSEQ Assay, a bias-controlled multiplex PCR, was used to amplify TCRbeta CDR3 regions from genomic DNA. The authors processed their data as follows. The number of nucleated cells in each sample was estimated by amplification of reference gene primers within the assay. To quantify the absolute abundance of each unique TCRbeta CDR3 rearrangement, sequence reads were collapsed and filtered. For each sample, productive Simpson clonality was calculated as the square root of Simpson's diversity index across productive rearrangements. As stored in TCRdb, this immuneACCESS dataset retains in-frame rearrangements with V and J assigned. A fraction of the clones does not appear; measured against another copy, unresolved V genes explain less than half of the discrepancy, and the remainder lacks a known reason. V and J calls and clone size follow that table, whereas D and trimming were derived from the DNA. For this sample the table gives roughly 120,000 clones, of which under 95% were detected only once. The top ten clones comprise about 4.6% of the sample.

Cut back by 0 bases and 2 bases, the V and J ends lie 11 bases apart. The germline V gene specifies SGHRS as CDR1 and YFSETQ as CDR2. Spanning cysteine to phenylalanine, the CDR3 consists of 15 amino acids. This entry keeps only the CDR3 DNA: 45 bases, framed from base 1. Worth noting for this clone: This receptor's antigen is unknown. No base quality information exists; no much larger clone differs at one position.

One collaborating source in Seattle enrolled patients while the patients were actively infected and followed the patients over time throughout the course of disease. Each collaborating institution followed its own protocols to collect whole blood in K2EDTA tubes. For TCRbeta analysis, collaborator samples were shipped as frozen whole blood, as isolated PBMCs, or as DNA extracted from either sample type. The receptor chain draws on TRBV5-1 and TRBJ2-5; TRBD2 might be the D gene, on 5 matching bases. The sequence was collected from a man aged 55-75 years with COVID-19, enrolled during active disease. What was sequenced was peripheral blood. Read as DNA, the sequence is TGCGCCAGCAGCTTGGCCGAGGGCTTTCAAGAGACCCAGTACTTC. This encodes CASSLAEGFQETQYF.